The T cell receptor beta chain described here comes from a study of T cells in Graves' hyperthyroidism and ophthalmopathy. As for the study in general: The blood sample was taken at first diagnosis, before treatment began.

Study-level points and caveats: Ophthalmopathy got predicted by the model a median roughly six months before its onset.

Researchers amplified the TCR beta CDR3 regions from RNA transcripts. First-round RT-PCR targeting the TCR CDR3 was performed with the HTBI primer set. One entry per CDR3 protein results from TCRdb running MiXCR on the multiplex PCR reads. The sample carries hundreds of thousands of distinct CDR3 sequences, around 20% recorded once. Germline V gene data show CDR1 as LGHNA and CDR2 as YNFKEQ. V lost 0 bases to trimming and J lost 2 bases, with 8 bases between them. The CDR3 has 14 residues. Investigators excluded patients with uncontrolled infection, other autoimmune disease, pregnancy or lactation. For this clonotype: Antigen specificity is unknown.

The sample taken for sequencing was blood. This clonotype originated in a man in his thirties or forties with Graves' ophthalmopathy. The chain uses TRBV4-2 and TRBJ2-7; D ambiguous. The CDR3 coding sequence is TGTGCCAGCAGCCAAGATAGGCACCCCTACGAGCAGTACTTC. It yields the protein CASSQDRHPYEQYF.